This T cell receptor beta chain was profiled in a study of tumor and adjacent non-tumor tissue in lung cancer. Study in general: Aged about 31 to 80 years, patients included roughly ten men and about 5 women with stage I to III disease. Study-wide points: Higher tumor TCR diversity was associated with shorter survival. Tumor tissue had significantly higher TCR diversity than normal lung.

No cell sorting was done before RNA was extracted from the tissue. From germline, CDR1 is KGHSH and CDR2 LQKENI. The junction had 7 bases not matched to a gene; V was cut back by 4 bases and J by 0 bases. CDR3 length: 17 amino acids. The library came from three nested PCR rounds adapted from ARM-PCR protocols. TCRdb passed the multiplex PCR reads through MiXCR, listing each CDR3 protein once. This table holds 120,000 or so distinct CDR3 sequences, about 66% found once. Turning to this clonotype: Its antigen is as yet unknown.

This receptor was taken from a man under 40 with non-small cell lung cancer. This chain uses TRBV18 with TRBJ1-5; 9 bases match TRBD1. Source material: lung tumor tissue. CDR3 sequence reads: CASSQGTGMNSNQPQHF. CDR3 nucleotide sequence: TGTGCCAGCTCACAAGGGACAGGGATGAATAGCAATCAGCCCCAGCATTTT.